This T cell receptor (beta chain) appears in the sequencing data of a study of cytomegalovirus exposure and HLA in healthy donors. Vbeta (60) and Jbeta (13) primers were used in the PCR. Using immunoSEQ multiplex PCR, the repertoire was profiled, and TCRdb retains in-frame clones only, with some absent. The sample records fewer than 130,000 clones, less than 85% being singletons. The V gene lost 2 bases and the J gene lost 4 bases, with 10 bases spanning the gap. The germline V gene has CDR1 MNHEY and CDR2 SMNVEV (reference sequence). The CDR3 loop spans 14 amino acids. This clone was recorded a few times.

The sample comprised PBMCs. The sequence was obtained from a man under 40 in good health and CMV-seropositive. The chain joins TRBV27 to TRBJ2-3; a possible D gene is TRBD2 (5 bases). The CDR3 is CASSLGPGSDTQYF. The CDR3 DNA follows: TGTGCCAGCAGTTTAGGTCCGGGGTCAGATACGCAGTATTTT.